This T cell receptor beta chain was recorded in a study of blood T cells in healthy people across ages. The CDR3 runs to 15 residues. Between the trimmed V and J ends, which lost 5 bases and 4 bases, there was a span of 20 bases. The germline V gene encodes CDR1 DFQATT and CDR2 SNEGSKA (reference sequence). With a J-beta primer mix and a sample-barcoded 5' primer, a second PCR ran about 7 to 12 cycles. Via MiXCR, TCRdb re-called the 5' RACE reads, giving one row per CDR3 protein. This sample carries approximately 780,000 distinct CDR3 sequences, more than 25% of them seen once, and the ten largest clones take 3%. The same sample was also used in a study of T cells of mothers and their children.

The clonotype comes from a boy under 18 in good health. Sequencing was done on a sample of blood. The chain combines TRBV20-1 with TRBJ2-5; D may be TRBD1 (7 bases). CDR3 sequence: CSAPQGGSTGETQYF. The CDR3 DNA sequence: TGCAGTGCTCCTCAGGGGGGTTCAACGGGAGAGACCCAGTACTTC.